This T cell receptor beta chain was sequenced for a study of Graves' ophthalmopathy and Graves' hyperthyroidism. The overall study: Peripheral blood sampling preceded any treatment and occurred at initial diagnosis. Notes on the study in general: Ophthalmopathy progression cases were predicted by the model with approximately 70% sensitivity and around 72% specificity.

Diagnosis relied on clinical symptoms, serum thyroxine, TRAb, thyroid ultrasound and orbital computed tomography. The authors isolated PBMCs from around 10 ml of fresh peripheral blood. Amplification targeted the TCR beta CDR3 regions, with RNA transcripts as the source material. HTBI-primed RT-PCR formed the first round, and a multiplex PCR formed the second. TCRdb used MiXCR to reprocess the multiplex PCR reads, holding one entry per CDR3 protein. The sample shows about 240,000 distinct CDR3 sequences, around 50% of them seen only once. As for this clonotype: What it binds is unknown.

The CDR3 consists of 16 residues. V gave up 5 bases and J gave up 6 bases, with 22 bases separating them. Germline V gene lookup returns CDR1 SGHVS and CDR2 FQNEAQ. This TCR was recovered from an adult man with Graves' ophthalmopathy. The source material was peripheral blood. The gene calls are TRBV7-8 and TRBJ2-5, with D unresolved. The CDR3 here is CASSALGSRGNQTQYF. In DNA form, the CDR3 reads TGTGCCAGCAGCGCCCTAGGGTCCCGCGGTAATCAGACCCAGTACTTC.